These 5 T cell receptor beta chains came from one sample sequenced in a study of blood T cell repertoires in COVID-19 (dated by TCRdb to 2018 to 2021). The library was prepared using the immunoSEQ multiplex PCR assay. Here the immuneACCESS table is served through TCRdb, limited to in-frame sequences with V and J called. Missing clones are a known gap in these copies; in checked studies unresolved V genes cover under half, and the rest lacks a known reason. Within this sample are more than 140,000 clones, with 70% to 90% of them counted one time only. Less than 2% of the sample rests with the top ten. Sequencing was carried out using peripheral blood. All receptors come from a woman in her fifties or sixties with acute or convalescent COVID-19.

The chain couples TRBV30 to TRBJ1-6, with 9 bases matching TRBD1. The CDR3 loop spans 16 amino acids. CDR1 and CDR2 from the germline V gene are GTSNPN and SVGIG (reference sequence). The trim removed 5 bases at V and 8 bases at J, leaving 13 bases unmatched. The CDR3 DNA reads as TGTGCCTGGGGCACAGGGGGCAGGGAGGGAGATTCACCCCTCCACTTT. Translated: CAWGTGGREGDSPLHF.

The chain recombines TRBV9 with TRBJ2-2, with unresolved D. CDR3 length: 15 residues. Germline V lookup: CDR1 SGDLS, CDR2 YYNGEE. Trimming shortened V by 0 bases and J by 2 bases, and 8 bases separated the two germline ends. Here the CDR3 DNA reads TGTGCCAGCAGCGTAGATATGACTAACACCGGGGAGCTGTTTTTT. This translates into CASSVDMTNTGELFF.

This CDR3 is CASSLVAGRQGPTEAFF. The CDR3 DNA follows: TGTGCCAGCAGCTTAGTCGCGGGGAGACAGGGGCCCACTGAAGCTTTCTTT. V and J are TRBV13 and TRBJ1-1; 8 positions match TRBD1. The J segment lost 4 bases and the V segment lost 1 base, leaving 11 bases of the junction unmatched. The germline gives CDR1 PRHDT, CDR2 FYEKMQ (reference sequence). The CDR3 spans 17 residues.

The CDR3 sequence: CASSPGDTGRVKLFF. CDR3 sequence (DNA): TGTGCCAGCTCACCAGGGGACACAGGGAGGGTAAAACTGTTTTTT. V usage is TRBV18 and J usage is TRBJ1-4; tentatively, D is TRBD1 (6 bases). The length of the CDR3 is 15 residues. The germline CDR1 and CDR2 sequences are KGHSH and LQKENI. The V and J ends lost 2 bases and 10 bases respectively, with 17 bases between them.

The rearrangement links TRBV10-3 to TRBJ2-1; 8 positions agree with TRBD1. Germline V lookup: CDR1 ENHRY, CDR2 SYGVKD. This CDR3 is built from 17 residues. Losses at the gene ends were 6 bases for V and 0 bases for J; bases not matched to a gene: 10. The CDR3 DNA is TGTGCCATCAGAGGCCGGACAGGGCCGGTCTCCTACAATGAGCAGTTCTTC. Amino acid sequence: CAIRGRTGPVSYNEQFF.